This TCR beta chain was retrieved from a study of T cell repertoires in cytomegalovirus infection. Turning to the study itself: CMV epitopes used comprised recently identified HLA-C-restricted ones and well-studied HLA-B-restricted ones. Carrying CMV and the relevant HLA type showed in public TCR beta signatures. Findings and caveats of the study: The ex vivo response showed dominance by HLA-C-restricted CMV-specific TCR beta clonotypes. The cumulative frequency of public TCR beta families identified carriers of CMV plus the relevant HLA.

As concerns this clonotype: The antigen is not known.

This CDR3 spans 15 amino acids. The V end lost 5 bases, the J end lost 10 bases, and 20 bases lay between the germline ends. The germline V gene encodes CDR1 MNHGY and CDR2 SAAAGT. TCRdb used MiXCR to reprocess the reads, holding one entry per CDR3 protein. There are roughly 700,000 distinct CDR3 sequences in the sample; around 31% occur only once, and 18% lies in the top ten. The sample here was cultured PBMCs, taken from culture after CMV antigen stimulation. This receptor was obtained from a human donor in good health (CMV status not recorded). Some clones in this sample may be carry-over from other donors' samples. The chain employs TRBV6-8 and TRBJ1-4; perhaps TRBD1 as D (6 bases). CDR3 nucleotides: TGTGCCAGCAGTAGGGGGGAAGGGGCGCAGCGAAAACTGTTTTTT. Encoded protein: CASSRGEGAQRKLFF.